The 3 T cell receptor beta chains below come from one sample, sequenced in a study of Ad26.COV2.S vaccination and SARS-CoV-2 variants. Described treatment: some 20 received Ad26.COV2.S at low or high dose, single or two shots; several received placebo; per-sample allocation not given. All samples were drawn on day 63, counting from the first vaccine or placebo injection. Only in-frame clones appear in the TCRdb table, and some are missing; sequencing was by immunoSEQ multiplex PCR. The sample holds 430,000 or so clones, 80% to 95% seen once. The sample in question was peripheral blood, obtained in a trial of Ad26.COV2.S vaccine versus placebo. The receptors were gathered from a person between 18 and 65 years old who received the Ad26.COV2.S COVID-19 vaccine or a placebo.

This sequence joins TRBV5-4 and TRBJ2-5, with D tentatively TRBD1 or TRBD2 (5 bases each). The CDR3 consists of 15 residues. Trimming removed 3 bases from V and 0 bases from J, with 12 bases in between. Germline values: CDR1 SGHNT, CDR2 YYREEE (reference sequence). CDR3 sequence (DNA): TGTGCCAGCAGCTCCAAGCTGGGGGACCAAGAGACCCAGTACTTC. Protein product: CASSSKLGDQETQYF.

This chain links TRBV15 with TRBJ1-4; D gene uncertain. The CDR3 has 13 amino acids. Germline V gene data show CDR1 as LNHNV and CDR2 as YYDKDF (reference sequence). V lost 0 bases and J lost 7, with 6 bases in between. CDR3 residues: CATSRDHGEKLFF. The CDR3 bases are TGTGCCACCAGCAGAGATCACGGTGAAAAACTGTTTTTT. The full variable domain, its missing parts supplied by reference TRBV15 and TRBJ1-4, is DAMVIQNPRYQVTQFGKPVTLSCSQTLNHNVMYWYQQKSSQAPKLLFHYYDKDFNNEADTPDNFQSRRPNTSFCFLDIRSPGLGDTAMYLCATSRDHGEKLFFGSGTQLSVL.

The chain combines TRBV10-3 with TRBJ2-3; D is possibly TRBD2 (5 bases). V was clipped by 10 bases and J by 10 bases, with 12 bases between them. Looked up from germline, CDR1 is ENHRY and CDR2 is SYGVKD. The CDR3 is 10 residues long. Here the CDR3 reads CARGPRAQYF. DNA for the CDR3: TGTGCCAGAGGGCCGAGGGCGCAGTATTTT.